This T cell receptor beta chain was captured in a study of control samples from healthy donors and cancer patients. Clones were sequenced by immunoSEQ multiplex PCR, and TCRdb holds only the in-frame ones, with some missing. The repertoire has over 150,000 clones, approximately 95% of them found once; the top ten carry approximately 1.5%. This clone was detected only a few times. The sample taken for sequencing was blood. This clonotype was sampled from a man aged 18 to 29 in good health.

The CDR3 nucleotides read TGTGCCAGCAGTTTTACGAGAGTCGGGGAGCTGTTTTTT. Amino acids: CASSFTRVGELFF. The chain is built from TRBV12-3 or TRBV12-4 and TRBJ2-2; D unresolved. This CDR3 is built from 13 residues. The ends were cut back, 3 bases at V and 7 bases at J, with 9 bases in the middle.